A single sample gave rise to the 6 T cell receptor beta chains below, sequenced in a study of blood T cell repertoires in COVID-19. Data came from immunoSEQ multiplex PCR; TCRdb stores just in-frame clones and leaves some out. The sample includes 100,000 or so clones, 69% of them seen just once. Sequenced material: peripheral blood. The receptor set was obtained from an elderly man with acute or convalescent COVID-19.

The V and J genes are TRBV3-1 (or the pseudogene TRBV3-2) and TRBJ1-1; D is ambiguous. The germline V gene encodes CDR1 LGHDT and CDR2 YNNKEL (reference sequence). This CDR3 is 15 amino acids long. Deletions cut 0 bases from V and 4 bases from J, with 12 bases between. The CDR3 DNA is TGTGCCAGCAGCCAAGATCCGAGGGTTACCACTGAAGCTTTCTTT. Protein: CASSQDPRVTTEAFF.

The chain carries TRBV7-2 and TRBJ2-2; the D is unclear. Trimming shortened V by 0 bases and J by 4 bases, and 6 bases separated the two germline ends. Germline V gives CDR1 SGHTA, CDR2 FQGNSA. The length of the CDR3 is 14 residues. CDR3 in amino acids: CASSLALFTGELFF. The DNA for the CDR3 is TGTGCCAGCAGCTTAGCCCTATTCACCGGGGAGCTGTTTTTT.

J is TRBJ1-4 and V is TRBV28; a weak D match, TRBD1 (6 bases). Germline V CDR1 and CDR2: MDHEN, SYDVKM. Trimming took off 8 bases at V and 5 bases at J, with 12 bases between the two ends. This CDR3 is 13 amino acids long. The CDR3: CASYQGYNEKLFF. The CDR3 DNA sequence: TGTGCCAGCTACCAGGGGTACAATGAAAAACTGTTTTTT.

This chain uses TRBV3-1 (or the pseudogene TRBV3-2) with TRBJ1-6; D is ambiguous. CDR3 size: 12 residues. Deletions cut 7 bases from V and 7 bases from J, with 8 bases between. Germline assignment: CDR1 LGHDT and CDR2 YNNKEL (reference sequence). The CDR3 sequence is CASKTGNSPLHF. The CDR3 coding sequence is TGTGCCAGCAAAACGGGAAATTCACCCCTCCACTTT.

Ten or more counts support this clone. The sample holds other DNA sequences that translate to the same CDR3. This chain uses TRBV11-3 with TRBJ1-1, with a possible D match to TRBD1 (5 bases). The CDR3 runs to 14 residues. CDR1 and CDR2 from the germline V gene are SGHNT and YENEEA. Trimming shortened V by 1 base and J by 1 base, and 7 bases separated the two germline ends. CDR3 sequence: CASSLGGGNTEAFF. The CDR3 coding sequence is TGTGCCAGCAGCTTAGGCGGGGGGAACACTGAAGCTTTCTTT.

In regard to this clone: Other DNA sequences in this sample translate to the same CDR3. The DNA for the CDR3 is TGTGCCAGCAGTTACAGTGGACAGGGTGGCCAGCCCCAGCATTTT. Translated, it gives CASSYSGQGGQPQHF. This chain uses TRBV6-5 with TRBJ1-5; TRBD1 matches 8 bases. CDR1 MNHEY and CDR2 SVGAGI come from the germline V gene. V lost 2 bases and J lost 7; bases outside the gene matches: 7. The CDR3 totals 15 residues.